A selection of T cell receptor beta chains follows, all from one sample in a study of blood T cell repertoires in COVID-19. Profiling relied on immunoSEQ multiplex PCR, and the TCRdb table lists in-frame clones only, not all of them. The sample contains 70,000 to 90,000 clones, 88% of which appear only once. The specimen sequenced was peripheral blood. These receptors originate from a human donor in a cohort sampled during active COVID-19. Both conserved end residues are part of each CDR3. A D gene is named only where the DNA matches it firmly. Some rows have no size entry. The others give once, few or many, or a class for an expanded clone.

-,TRBJ2-2,-,TRBV6-5,TGTGCCAGCAGTTATACGGGGTCCACCGGGGAGCTGTTTTTT,CASSYTGSTGELFF
-,TRBJ2-7,-,TRBV18,TGTGCCAGCGCAGAATCCTTCTCCTACGAGCAGTACTTC,CASAESFSYEQYF
TRBD1,TRBJ1-5,-,TRBV28,TGTGCCAGCAGTTCGCCGGGACAGGGCAATCAGCCCCAGCATTTT,CASSSPGQGNQPQHF
-,TRBJ1-6,-,TRBV5-4,TGTGCCAGCAGCTTAGGTAGGGGTGATTCACCCCTCCACTTT,CASSLGRGDSPLHF
TRBD2,TRBJ2-3,-,TRBV9,TGTGCCAGCAGCGTACGGGGGGGACCCACAGATACGCAGTATTTT,CASSVRGGPTDTQYF
-,TRBJ1-4,-,TRBV15,TGTGCCACCAGCAGCAGGGTGGGTGAAAAACTGTTTTTT,CATSSRVGEKLFF
-,TRBJ1-1,-,TRBV6-4,TGTGCCAGCAGTGTCAGGTTGAACACTGAAGCTTTCTTT,CASSVRLNTEAFF
TRBD2,TRBJ2-1,-,TRBV2,TGTGCCAGCTCCCCTTATAGCGGGAGAGGGAATGAGCAGTTCTTC,CASSPYSGRGNEQFF
TRBD1,TRBJ1-2,once,TRBV4-1,TGCGCCAGCAGCCAAGCGGGACAGGGGGCGTATGGCTACACCTTC,CASSQAGQGAYGYTF
TRBD2,TRBJ2-1,-,TRBV2,TGTGCCAGCAGGACTAGCGGGGGGGCCTCCTACAATGAGCAGTTCTTC,CASRTSGGASYNEQFF
-,TRBJ1-2,-,TRBV5-1,TGCGCCAGCAGCTCCGAGGGCAGTTCCCGTGGCTACACCTTC,CASSSEGSSRGYTF
-,TRBJ2-1,once,TRBV15,TGTGCCACCAGCCCCACCCCGGGGGGCAGCTACAATGAGCAGTTCTTC,CATSPTPGGSYNEQFF
-,TRBJ1-2,-,TRBV5-1,TGCGCCAGCAGGGCGGCAGAAGTTTTAGGCTACACCTTC,CASRAAEVLGYTF
-,TRBJ1-1,-,TRBV6-6,TGTGCCAGCAGTCAACAGGGCGGTGAAGCTTTCTTT,CASSQQGGEAFF
TRBD2,TRBJ2-3,-,TRBV7-3,TGTGCCAGCAGCGCCGGACTAGGCACAGATACGCAGTATTTT,CASSAGLGTDTQYF
-,TRBJ2-4,-,TRBV3-1/TRBV3-2,TGTGCCAGCAGCCGTCCCCCCAGCATTCAGTACTTC,CASSRPPSIQYF
-,TRBJ2-5,-,TRBV7-2,TGTGCCAGCAATCGAGGGGGGGCGGAAGAGACCCAGTACTTC,CASNRGGAEETQYF
TRBD1,TRBJ1-5,-,TRBV28,TGTGCCAGCAGTGGGGGGACAGGGCGATATCAGCCCCAGCATTTT,CASSGGTGRYQPQHF
-,TRBJ2-5,once,TRBV19,TGTGCCAGTAGTAACCTCGAGGAGACCCAGTACTTC,CASSNLEETQYF
-,TRBJ1-2,-,TRBV4-3,TGCGCCAGCAGCCAAGCCCCGACTGGAGAGTATGGCTACACCTTC,CASSQAPTGEYGYTF
TRBD2,TRBJ2-2,few,TRBV18,TGTGCCAGCTCACCACTACGCGGAAGCGGGAGTAATCCCGGGGAGCTGTTTTTT,CASSPLRGSGSNPGELFF
-,TRBJ2-7,-,TRBV2,TGTGCCAGCAGTTCTGGCCAGGGCATGGTAGGCTACGAGCAGTACTTC,CASSSGQGMVGYEQYF
-,TRBJ2-1,-,TRBV6-5,TGTGCCAGCAGTTCAACTTACAATGAGCAGTTCTTC,CASSSTYNEQFF
TRBD1,TRBJ1-3,-,TRBV2,TGTGCCAGCAGTCGGGACAGGACGGACACCATATATTTT,CASSRDRTDTIYF
-,TRBJ1-4,-,TRBV10-3,TGTGCCAGTAGAGGGCCCGCTAATGAAAAACTGTTTTTT,CASRGPANEKLFF
TRBD2,TRBJ2-7,few,TRBV7-9,TGTGCCAGCAGCCCAAACCTAGCGGGAGTCCCCGTCGAGCAGTACTTC,CASSPNLAGVPVEQYF
TRBD2,TRBJ2-5,-,TRBV6-5,TGTGCCAGCAGTTACTCGATCGCGGGAGGGGGGGAGACCCAGTACTTC,CASSYSIAGGGETQYF
TRBD1,TRBJ1-1,-,TRBV15,TGTGCCACCAGCAGTATCAGGGGGTTTGGAGCTTTCTTT,CATSSIRGFGAFF
-,TRBJ2-5,-,TRBV11-3,TGTGCCAGCAGCTCACTCAAAGAGACCCAGTACTTC,CASSSLKETQYF
-,TRBJ1-2,-,TRBV7-2,TGTGCCAGCAGCCCTCCCGGGGTCTATGGCTACACCTTC,CASSPPGVYGYTF
-,TRBJ2-5,-,TRBV7-9,TGTGCCAGTATCAGAAACCAAGAGACCCAGTACTTC,CASIRNQETQYF
-,TRBJ1-1,-,TRBV5-1,TGCGCCAGCAGCCCGGGGGGTGCGAACACTGAAGCTTTCTTT,CASSPGGANTEAFF
TRBD2,TRBJ2-7,few,TRBV12-3/TRBV12-4,TGTGCCAGCAGTTTCTTACGGGGGGGAGAGCAGTACTTC,CASSFLRGGEQYF
TRBD1,TRBJ2-3,-,TRBV7-9,TGTGCCAGCAGCTTGCCGGGACAGAGCCTCACAGATACGCAGTATTTT,CASSLPGQSLTDTQYF
TRBD2,TRBJ2-7,few,TRBV19,TGTGCCAGTAGTATTCGTCTAGCGGGGGGCGAGCAGTACTTC,CASSIRLAGGEQYF
TRBD2,TRBJ2-7,-,TRBV5-1,TGCGCCAGCAGCGCCGGACTAGCCCCCTACGAGCAGTACTTC,CASSAGLAPYEQYF
TRBD1,TRBJ1-2,-,TRBV7-9,TGTGCCAGCAGCTTAACGACAGGGAGCTATGGCTACACCTTC,CASSLTTGSYGYTF
TRBD2,TRBJ2-1,-,TRBV7-8,TGTGCCAGCAGCCGTAAGCAGCGGGGGGGCAGAAACAATGAGCAGTTCTTC,CASSRKQRGGRNNEQFF
-,TRBJ2-3,-,TRBV5-1,TGCGCCAGCAGCTTGGAGGGGGCAGATACGCAGTATTTT,CASSLEGADTQYF
TRBD1,TRBJ1-1,-,TRBV28,TGTGCCAGTCGACAGGGGAACACTGAAGCTTTCTTT,CASRQGNTEAFF
TRBD1,TRBJ2-5,-,TRBV24-1,TGTGCCACCAGTGACCTAGGACAGGGGGACGAGACCCAGTACTTC,CATSDLGQGDETQYF
TRBD1,TRBJ1-2,-,TRBV6-5,TGTGCCAGCACTCTCGGACAGGGGTTTCGCTATGGCTACACCTTC,CASTLGQGFRYGYTF
-,TRBJ2-1,once,TRBV7-2,TGTGCCAGCAGCTTAGCCGGGACAAACAACAATGAGCAGTTCTTC,CASSLAGTNNNEQFF